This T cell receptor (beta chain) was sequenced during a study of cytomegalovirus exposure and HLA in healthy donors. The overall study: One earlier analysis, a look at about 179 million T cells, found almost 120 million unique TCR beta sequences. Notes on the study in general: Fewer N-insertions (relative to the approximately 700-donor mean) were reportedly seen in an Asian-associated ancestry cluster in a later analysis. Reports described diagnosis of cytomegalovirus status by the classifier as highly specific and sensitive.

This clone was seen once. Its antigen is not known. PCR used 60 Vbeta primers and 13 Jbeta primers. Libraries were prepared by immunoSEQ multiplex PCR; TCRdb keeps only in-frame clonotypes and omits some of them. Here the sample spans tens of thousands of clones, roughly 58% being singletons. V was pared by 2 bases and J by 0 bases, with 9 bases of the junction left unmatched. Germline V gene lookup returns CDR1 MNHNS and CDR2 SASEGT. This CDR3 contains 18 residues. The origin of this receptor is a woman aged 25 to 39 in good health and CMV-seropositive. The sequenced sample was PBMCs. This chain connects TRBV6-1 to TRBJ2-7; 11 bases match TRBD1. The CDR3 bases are TGTGCCAGCAGTGAATCGGGACAGGGGGTTTATTACTCCTACGAGCAGTACTTC. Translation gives CASSESGQGVYYSYEQYF.